This TCR beta chain originates from a study of glioma-infiltrating T cells after dendritic cell vaccination. About the research overall: Treatment, given 2003 to 2012, was autologous tumor lysate-pulsed dendritic cell vaccination. Dendritic cells derived from monocytes and pulsed with autologous tumor lysate formed the vaccine.

The immunoSEQ assay amplified TCRB CDR3 from up to about 2 ug DNA. The primer mix had 60 V beta and 13 J beta primers. TCRdb keeps only in-frame clones here, not all; method: immunoSEQ multiplex PCR. The sample carries over 55,000 clones, about 76% recorded once. The starting material was blood, obtained before dendritic cell vaccination. The receptor comes from a human donor with glioblastoma.

CDR3 sequence (DNA): TGTGCCAGCTCATCGACAGAAAAGACCACTGAAGCTTTCTTT. Translated: CASSSTEKTTEAFF. This chain uses TRBV18 with TRBJ1-1, with a possible D match to TRBD1 (5 bases). The CDR3 has 14 amino acids. Trimming took off 5 bases at V and 4 bases at J, with 14 bases between the two ends. The germline V gene encodes CDR1 KGHSH and CDR2 LQKENI.